Listed below are T cell receptor beta chains from one sample, sequenced in a study of blood T cell repertoires in COVID-19. Sequencing used immunoSEQ multiplex PCR; TCRdb keeps in-frame clones, though not all of them. The sample yields a few hundred thousand clones, under 90% seen once. Sequencing input: peripheral blood. The receptor source for this set is a woman aged 25-40 years with COVID-19, enrolled during active disease. The CDR3 runs from the conserved cysteine through the conserved F or W. Each record gives: V gene, J gene, D gene, clone size, CDR3 DNA, CDR3 protein. The D gene is left open where the match is weak. Where a row states a size, it is once, few, many or the class of an expanded clone; other rows omit it.

>TRBV19|TRBJ1-2|TRBD1|once
TGTGCCAGTAGTATAGCGCCAGGGGGCAACTATGGCTACACCTTC
CASSIAPGGNYGYTF
>TRBV28|TRBJ2-4|.|.
TGTGCCAGCAGTTTACCCCTCGACAATCTAGCCAAAAACATTCAGTACTTC
CASSLPLDNLAKNIQYF
>TRBV2|TRBJ1-6|.|.
TGTGCCAGCAGGGTGAGCTCCTATAATTCACCCCTCCACTTT
CASRVSSYNSPLHF
>TRBV4-2|TRBJ2-1|.|.
TGTGCCAGCAGCCAAATAAGTGCGGGGAGCGAGCAGTTCTTC
CASSQISAGSEQFF
>TRBV5-1|TRBJ2-7|TRBD1|once
TGCGCCAGCAGCTCTACGACGGGACAGGGGGCTCGCGAGCAGTACTTC
CASSSTTGQGAREQYF
>TRBV5-1|TRBJ2-5|.|.
TGCGCCAGCACTTACTACCCGGGACAACAAGAGACCCAGTACTTC
CASTYYPGQQETQYF
>TRBV5-4|TRBJ1-2|.|.
TGTGCCAGCAGCCGGCAGGGGAATGGCTACACCTTC
CASSRQGNGYTF
>TRBV20-1|TRBJ2-7|.|.
TGCAGTGCTAGACGGGCCTACGAGCAGTACTTC
CSARRAYEQYF
>TRBV27|TRBJ1-3|.|once
TGTGCCAGCAAGCCGAGCTCTGGAAACACCATATATTTT
CASKPSSGNTIYF
>TRBV18|TRBJ1-1|TRBD1|.
TGTGCCAGCTCTGAGGGACAGGGGTACGGCACTGAAGCTTTCTTT
CASSEGQGYGTEAFF
>TRBV27|TRBJ2-7|TRBD1|.
TGTGCCAGCAGTTTACGGACAGGGGAGCCCTACGAGCAGTACTTC
CASSLRTGEPYEQYF
>TRBV19|TRBJ1-5|TRBD1|.
TGTGCCAGTAGTATCGCGACAGGGGGCTTGGATCAGCCCCAGCATTTT
CASSIATGGLDQPQHF
>TRBV4-2|TRBJ1-1|.|.
TGTGCCAGCAGCCAAGTGCTCAGGGTATCTGAAGCTTTCTTT
CASSQVLRVSEAFF
>TRBV7-8|TRBJ2-3|.|.
TGTGCCAGCAGCCCTTTAGATACGCAGTATTTT
CASSPLDTQYF
>TRBV6-5|TRBJ1-5|.|few
TGTGCCAGCAGACCCGGACTTAATAGCAATCAGCCCCAGCATTTT
CASRPGLNSNQPQHF
>TRBV10-3|TRBJ1-2|.|.
TGTGCCATCAGTGAGTCGGGCCAGGTCGTGGGCTACACCTTC
CAISESGQVVGYTF
>TRBV28|TRBJ1-2|TRBD1|.
TGTGCCAGCAGTTTCCGGGACAGGGTGGATGGCTACACCTTC
CASSFRDRVDGYTF
>TRBV30|TRBJ2-1|TRBD2|.
TGTGCCTGGAGTTGGACTAGCGGGGGTCTCAGCTCCTACAATGAGCAGTTCTTC
CAWSWTSGGLSSYNEQFF
>TRBV18|TRBJ1-2|.|.
TGTGCCAGCTCACCATCGGGGGGCCTAAACTATGGCTACACCTTC
CASSPSGGLNYGYTF
>TRBV28|TRBJ1-6|.|.
TGTGCCAGCAGGCCTGAGCATTCCTATAATTCACCTCTCCACTTT
CASRPEHSYNSPLHF
>TRBV18|TRBJ2-3|TRBD2|.
TGTGCCAGCTCCCCGACTAGCGGGGGAACAGATACGCAGTATTTT
CASSPTSGGTDTQYF
>TRBV23-1|TRBJ1-5|TRBD1|.
TGCGCCAGCGTCCTAGCCTCGCGAGGGACAGGGGACGGGAGTAGCAATCAGCCCCAGCATTTT
CASVLASRGTGDGSSNQPQHF
>TRBV4-2|TRBJ1-3|.|.
TGTGCCAGCAGCCAAGATCCGGGACTCCGGGAACTTTCTGGAAACACCATATATTTT
CASSQDPGLRELSGNTIYF
>TRBV20-1|TRBJ2-5|TRBD1|.
TGCAGTGCTAGTGAGGGACAGCGTCAAGAGACCCAGTACTTC
CSASEGQRQETQYF
>TRBV5-1|TRBJ1-5|TRBD1|.
TGCGCCAGCAGCTTGGAGGGACAGGGCTTCCAGCCCCAGCATTTT
CASSLEGQGFQPQHF
>TRBV5-1|TRBJ1-4|.|.
TGCGCCAGCAGCCCCGGACAAACTTATGAAAAACTGTTTTTT
CASSPGQTYEKLFF
>TRBV5-1|TRBJ1-4|TRBD1|.
TGCGCCAGCAGCTGGGACAGGGCGCCTAATGAAAAACTGTTTTTT
CASSWDRAPNEKLFF
>TRBV10-1|TRBJ1-5|.|.
TGCGCCAGCAGTGAGTCCGGTCAGCCCCAGCATTTT
CASSESGQPQHF
>TRBV7-9|TRBJ1-3|.|.
TGTGCCAGCAGCTCTTACTCTGGAAACACCATATATTTT
CASSSYSGNTIYF
>TRBV6-5|TRBJ1-4|TRBD1|.
TGTGCCAGCAGGCCGGGGACAGGGGGTTATGAAAAACTGTTTTTT
CASRPGTGGYEKLFF
>TRBV6-2/TRBV6-3|TRBJ2-2|TRBD2|.
TGTGCCAGCAGCCACAGACTAGCGGGATCTCCCGGGGAGCTGTTTTTT
CASSHRLAGSPGELFF
>TRBV29-1|TRBJ1-1|TRBD1|.
TGCAGCGTTGAAGGGACAGGGAACACTGAAGCTTTCTTT
CSVEGTGNTEAFF
>TRBV3-1/TRBV3-2|TRBJ1-6|.|.
TGTGCCAGCAGCCAGAAGGGAGCCGGGCGGGCAAATTCACCCCTCCACTTT
CASSQKGAGRANSPLHF
>TRBV2|TRBJ1-1|.|few
TGTGCCAGCCGAGAACACAGGGTGAACACTGAAGCTTTCTTT
CASREHRVNTEAFF
>TRBV28|TRBJ1-2|TRBD1|.
TGTGCCAGCAGTTACGGACAGGGAATCTATGGCTACACCTTC
CASSYGQGIYGYTF
>TRBV7-9|TRBJ2-3|TRBD2|.
TGTGCCAGCAGCGGCAGCGGGAGGACAGATACGCAGTATTTT
CASSGSGRTDTQYF